This T cell receptor (beta chain) emerged from a study of CD8 T cells in ankylosing spondylitis. Study-wide results and caveats: Earlier authors reported some of these motif variants in reactive arthritis synovial fluid and blood. CD8+ by phenotype, disease-linked clones were relatively rare in peripheral blood.

This clonotype was picked up a small number of times. The antigen remains unidentified. For TCR beta, libraries came from quantitative 5'-RACE with molecular barcodes. TCRdb analysed the 5' RACE reads with MiXCR anew, one entry per CDR3 protein. This sample has about 240,000 distinct CDR3 sequences, with 8.6% found just once. The CDR3 runs to 15 residues. The V gene's germline CDR1 is DFQATT and CDR2 SNEGSKA (reference sequence). V lost 0 bases to trimming and J lost 4 bases, with 10 bases between them. The chain is built from TRBV20-1 and TRBJ2-6; TRBD2 is a possible D gene (6 bases). The sequencing input was blood, either unsorted or a sorted T cell fraction (not recorded which). The clonotype comes from a male donor with ankylosing spondylitis or in good health (not recorded which). This chain's CDR3 is CSARDTGRGANVLTF. CDR3 bases: TGCAGTGCTAGAGATACTGGGAGGGGGGCCAACGTCCTGACTTTC.